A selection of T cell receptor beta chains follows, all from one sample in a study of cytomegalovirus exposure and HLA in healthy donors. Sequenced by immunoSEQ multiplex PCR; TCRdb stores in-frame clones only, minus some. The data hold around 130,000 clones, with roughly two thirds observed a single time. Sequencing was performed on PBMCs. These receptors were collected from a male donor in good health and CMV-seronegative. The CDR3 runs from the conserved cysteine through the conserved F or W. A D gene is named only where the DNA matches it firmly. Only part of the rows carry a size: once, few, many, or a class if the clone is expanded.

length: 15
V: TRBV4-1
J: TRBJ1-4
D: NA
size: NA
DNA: TGCGCCGGCAGCGCAGGGGCGAGAGGAGATGAAAAACTGTTTTTT
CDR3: CAGSAGARGDEKLFF

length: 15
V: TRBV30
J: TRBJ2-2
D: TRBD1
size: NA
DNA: TGTGCCTGGAGCGCGGGACAGGGTCCCACCGGGGAGCTGTTTTTT
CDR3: CAWSAGQGPTGELFF

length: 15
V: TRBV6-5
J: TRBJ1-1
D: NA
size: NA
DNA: TGTGCCAGCAGTTACTCGGGACAAATGAACACTGAAGCTTTCTTT
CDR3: CASSYSGQMNTEAFF

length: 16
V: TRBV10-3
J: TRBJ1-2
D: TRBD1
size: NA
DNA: TGTGCCATCAGTGGGCCGGGACAGGGGAATAGCTATGGCTACACCTTC
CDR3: CAISGPGQGNSYGYTF

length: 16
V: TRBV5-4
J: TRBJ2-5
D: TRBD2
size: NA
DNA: TGTGCCAGCAGCTTGGCCACTAGCGCATCCCAAGAGACCCAGTACTTC
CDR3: CASSLATSASQETQYF

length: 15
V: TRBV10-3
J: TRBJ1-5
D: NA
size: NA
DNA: TGTGCCATCAGGGAGGACAGCTCGAGCAATCAGCCCCAGCATTTT
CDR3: CAIREDSSSNQPQHF

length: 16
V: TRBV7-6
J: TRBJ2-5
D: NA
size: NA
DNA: TGTGCCAGCAGCTTAGGTGGTGGCGGGAAGGGTGAGACCCAGTACTTC
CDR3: CASSLGGGGKGETQYF

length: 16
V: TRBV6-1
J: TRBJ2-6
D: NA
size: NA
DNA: TGTGCCAGCAGTGGACTTTTTGGCTCTGGGGCCAACGTCCTGACTTTC
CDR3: CASSGLFGSGANVLTF

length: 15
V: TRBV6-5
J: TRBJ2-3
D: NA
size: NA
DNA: TGTGCCAGCAGTTACCAGCGGGTTCGCACAGATACGCAGTATTTT
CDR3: CASSYQRVRTDTQYF

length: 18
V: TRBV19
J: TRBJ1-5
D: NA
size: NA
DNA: TGTGCCAGTAGTATAGAGCCGGGACAAATTCCCAGCAATCAGCCCCAGCATTTT
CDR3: CASSIEPGQIPSNQPQHF

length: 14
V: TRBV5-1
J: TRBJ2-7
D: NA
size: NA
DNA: TGCGCCAGCAGCTTGGTAAACAGGGCGCACGAGCAGTACTTC
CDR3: CASSLVNRAHEQYF

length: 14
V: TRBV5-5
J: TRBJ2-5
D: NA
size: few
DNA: TGTGCCAGCAGCTTGTGGCAGGGGTCAGAGACCCAGTACTTC
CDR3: CASSLWQGSETQYF

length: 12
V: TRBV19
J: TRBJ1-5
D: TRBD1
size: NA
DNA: TGTGCCGGTCCAGGGGGCGATCAGCCCCAGCATTTT
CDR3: CAGPGGDQPQHF

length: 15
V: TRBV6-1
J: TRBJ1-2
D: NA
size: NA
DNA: TGTGCCAGCAGAGACCCCAAGGCAGGGCTATATGGCTACACCTTC
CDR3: CASRDPKAGLYGYTF